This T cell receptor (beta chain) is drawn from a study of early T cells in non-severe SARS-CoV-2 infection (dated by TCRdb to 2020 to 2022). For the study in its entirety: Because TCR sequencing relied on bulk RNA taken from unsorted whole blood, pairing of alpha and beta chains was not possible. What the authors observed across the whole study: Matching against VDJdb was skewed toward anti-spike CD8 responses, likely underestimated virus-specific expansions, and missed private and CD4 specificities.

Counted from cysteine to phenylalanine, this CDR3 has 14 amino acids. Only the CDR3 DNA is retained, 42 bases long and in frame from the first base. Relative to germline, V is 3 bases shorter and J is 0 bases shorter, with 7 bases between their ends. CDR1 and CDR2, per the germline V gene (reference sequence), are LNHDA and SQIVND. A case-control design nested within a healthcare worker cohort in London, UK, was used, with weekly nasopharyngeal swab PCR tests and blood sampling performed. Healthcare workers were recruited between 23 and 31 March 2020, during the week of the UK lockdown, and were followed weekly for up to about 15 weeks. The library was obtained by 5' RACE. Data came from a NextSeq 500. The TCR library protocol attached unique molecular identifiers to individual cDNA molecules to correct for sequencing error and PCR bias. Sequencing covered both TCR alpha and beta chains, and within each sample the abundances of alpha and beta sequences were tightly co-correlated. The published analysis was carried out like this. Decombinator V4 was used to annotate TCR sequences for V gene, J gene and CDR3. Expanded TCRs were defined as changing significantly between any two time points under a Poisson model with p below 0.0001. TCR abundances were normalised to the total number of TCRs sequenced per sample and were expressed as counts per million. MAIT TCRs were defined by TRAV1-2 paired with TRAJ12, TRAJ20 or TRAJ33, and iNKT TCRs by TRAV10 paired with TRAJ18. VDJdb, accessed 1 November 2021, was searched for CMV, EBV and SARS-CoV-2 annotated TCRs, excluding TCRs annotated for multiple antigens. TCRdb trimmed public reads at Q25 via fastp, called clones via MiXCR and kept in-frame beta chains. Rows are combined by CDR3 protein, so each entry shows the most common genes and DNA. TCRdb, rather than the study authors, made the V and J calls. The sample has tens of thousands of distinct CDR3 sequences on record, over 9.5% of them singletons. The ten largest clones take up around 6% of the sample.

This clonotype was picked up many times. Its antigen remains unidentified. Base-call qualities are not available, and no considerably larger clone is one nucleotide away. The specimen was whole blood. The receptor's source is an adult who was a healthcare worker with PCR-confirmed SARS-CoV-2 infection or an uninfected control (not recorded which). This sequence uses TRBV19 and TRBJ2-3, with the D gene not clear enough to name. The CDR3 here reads CASSINPSTDTQYF. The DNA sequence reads TGTGCCAGTAGTATTAACCCAAGCACAGATACGCAGTATTTT.